This T cell receptor (beta chain) is drawn from a study of shared clonotypes between healthy human individuals. Several immunoSEQ plates received, in even portions, the genomic DNA of each subset. TCRdb's table, derived via immunoSEQ multiplex PCR, lists solely in-frame clones and lacks some. The sample has about 2.1 million clones, just over 90% seen once. Naive CD8 cells, CD45RO-negative and positively selected for CCR7, excluded terminally differentiated effector memory CD45RA+ cells. On this clone: Its antigen is not identified.

V lost 5 bases and J 7 bases, leaving 18 bases between the germline ends. The CDR3 extends over 15 amino acids. The germline V gene has CDR1 LNHDA and CDR2 SQIVND (reference sequence). Study-wide findings and caveats: A few donors held about 5% of naive CD4 clonotypes in common.

This sequence was found in a man aged 18 to 30 in good health. Some clones in this sample may be carry-over from other donors' samples. The sample consisted of naive CD8+ T cells from PBMCs. This chain links TRBV19 with TRBJ2-1; possible D gene TRBD2, 6 bases. CDR3 in DNA: TGTGCCAGTAGTTTCCCGGGACCCCGGGAGAATGAGCAGTTCTTC. Translation: CASSFPGPRENEQFF.